The sample holds a few counts of the clone carrying this TCR beta chain. Uncontrolled infection, other autoimmune disease, pregnancy or lactation excluded patients. The sample is drawn from a study of T cells in Graves' hyperthyroidism and ophthalmopathy. Study details: Initial diagnosis, before any treatment, was when peripheral blood was collected.

V was shortened by 3 bases and J by 5 bases, with 10 bases between the two germline ends. The CDR3 runs to 13 residues. Germline CDR1 is KGHSH and CDR2 is LQKENI. TCR beta CDR3 region amplification was performed from RNA transcripts. HTBI primers were employed in a first-round RT-PCR of the TCR CDR3. A single record per CDR3 protein comes from TCRdb applying MiXCR to the multiplex PCR reads. There are roughly 640,000 distinct CDR3 sequences in the sample; 16% occur only once, and less than 3.5% lies in the top ten. V usage is TRBV18 and J usage is TRBJ1-2, with D hard to call. This TCR was recovered from a woman between 40 and 55 years old with Graves' ophthalmopathy. The sample comprised blood. The CDR3 region has the DNA TGTGCCAGCTCACCCCCCGGGATGTATGGCTACACCTTC. This encodes CASSPPGMYGYTF.